This passage covers 11 T cell receptor beta chains from one sample sequenced in a study of blood T cell repertoires in COVID-19. Libraries were prepared by immunoSEQ multiplex PCR; TCRdb keeps only in-frame clonotypes and omits some of them. The sample shows roughly 250,000 clones, approximately 80% of them seen only once. The material sequenced was peripheral blood. Source of these receptors: a human donor in a cohort sampled during active COVID-19.

The chain recombines TRBV5-5 with TRBJ2-5; D unresolved. This CDR3 region has 11 residues. V lost 2 bases and J 4 bases, leaving 3 bases between the germline ends. Germline V gene data show CDR1 as SGHKS and CDR2 as YYEKEE (reference sequence). The CDR3 here is CASSFSETQYF. The DNA for the CDR3 is TGTGCCAGCAGCTTCTCAGAGACCCAGTACTTC.

This chain connects TRBV5-5 to TRBJ1-2, with TRBD1 matching over 9 bases. V trimming: 6 bases; J trimming: 2 bases; junction bases outside the gene matches: 5. The CDR3 length is 14 residues. Germline CDR1 and CDR2: SGHKS and YYEKEE (reference sequence). In DNA form, the CDR3 reads TGTGCCAGCAACGACAGGGGGTTCAACTATGGCTACACCTTC. Its protein is CASNDRGFNYGYTF.

The rearrangement uses TRBV28 and TRBJ1-5, with 9 bases identical to TRBD1. The V and J ends lost 7 bases and 3 bases, in that order; junction bases with no gene match: 7. This CDR3 has 15 amino acids. Germline CDR1 and CDR2: MDHEN and SYDVKM. CDR3 sequence: CASNQGQGINQPQHF. DNA for the CDR3: TGTGCCAGCAACCAAGGACAGGGGATCAATCAGCCCCAGCATTTT.

The rearrangement uses TRBV6-5 and TRBJ2-1; D may be TRBD2 (5 bases). The length of the CDR3 is 11 residues. The germline V and J ends were trimmed by 6 bases and 5 bases, with 5 bases remaining between them. Germline CDR1 and CDR2: MNHEY and SVGAGI. In nucleotides, the CDR3 is TGTGCCAGCAGCGGGAACAATGAGCAGTTCTTC. Its translation is CASSGNNEQFF.

This clone was picked up many times. This chain connects TRBV7-8 to TRBJ2-3; 11 bases are a match to TRBD2. There are 16 residues in the CDR3. In germline, CDR1 is SGHVS, CDR2 FQNEAQ. The J segment lost 4 bases and the V segment lost 0 bases, leaving 3 bases of the junction unmatched. CDR3 amino acids: CASSLASGGGPDTQYF. CDR3 coding DNA: TGTGCCAGCAGCTTAGCTAGCGGGGGGGGCCCAGATACGCAGTATTTT. The variable domain in full, with the rest retrieved from reference TRBV7-8 and TRBJ2-3, is GAGVSQSPRYKVAKRGQDVALRCDPISGHVSLFWYQQALGQGPEFLTYFQNEAQLDKSGLPSDRFFAERPEGSVSTLKIQRTQQEDSAVYLCASSLASGGGPDTQYFGPGTRLTVL.

The rearrangement uses TRBV7-6 and TRBJ1-5; the match to TRBD1 covers 9 bases. The J segment lost 6 bases and the V segment lost 5 bases, leaving 8 bases of the junction unmatched. The germline V gene encodes CDR1 SGHVS and CDR2 FNYEAQ. CDR3 length equals 15 residues. CDR3 amino acids: CASSAWTGARQPQHF. The DNA of the CDR3 is TGTGCCAGCAGCGCCTGGACAGGGGCACGTCAGCCCCAGCATTTT. Looking up the rest from reference TRBV7-6 and TRBJ1-5 gives the full variable domain: GAGVSQSPRYKVTKRGQDVALRCDPISGHVSLYWYRQALGQGPEFLTYFNYEAQQDKSGLPNDRFSAERPEGSISTLTIQRTEQRDSAMYRCASSAWTGARQPQHFGDGTRLSIL.

This clone was counted a few times. The chain employs TRBV28 and TRBJ1-5; D uncertain. V was pared by 5 bases and J by 7 bases, with 15 bases between. The CDR3 totals 14 residues. In germline, CDR1 is MDHEN, CDR2 SYDVKM. The CDR3 protein is CASSPFLTGQPQHF. The CDR3 bases are TGTGCCAGCAGTCCCTTCTTAACGGGGCAGCCCCAGCATTTT.

This clone was counted between two and nine times. J is TRBJ2-7 and V is TRBV18; D remains unclear. In germline, CDR1 is KGHSH, CDR2 LQKENI. The CDR3 runs 13 residues. V was trimmed by 3 bases and J by 4 bases, leaving 10 bases between them. CDR3 nucleotide sequence: TGTGCCAGCTCACCGCAGTTGGAGTACGAGCAGTACTTC. This sequence encodes CASSPQLEYEQYF.

The gene calls are TRBV7-9 and TRBJ2-7; a possible D gene is TRBD1 (5 bases). V lost 1 base to trimming and J lost 2 bases, with 6 bases between them. The CDR3 length is 13 residues. CDR1 and CDR2 (germline): SEHNR, FQNEAQ (reference sequence). Here the CDR3 DNA reads TGTGCCAGCAGCTTAGAAGGGGCCTACGAGCAGTACTTC. This sequence encodes CASSLEGAYEQYF.

For this clone: Other DNA sequences in this specimen translate into the identical CDR3. V usage is TRBV18 and J usage is TRBJ1-1; D ambiguous. This CDR3 contains 13 residues. V was cut by 3 bases and J by 1 base, with 6 bases left in between. In germline, CDR1 is KGHSH, CDR2 LQKENI. The CDR3 sequence: CASSPLSNTEAFF. Here the CDR3 DNA reads TGTGCCAGCTCACCTTTATCGAACACTGAAGCTTTCTTT.

The V and J genes are TRBV6-5 and TRBJ1-1, with D perhaps TRBD1 (6 bases). Germline V gene data show CDR1 as MNHEY and CDR2 as SVGAGI. Trimming took off 6 bases at V and 1 base at J, with 9 bases between the two ends. The CDR3 loop spans 13 amino acids. This chain's CDR3 is CASRSRGNTEAFF. The CDR3 region has the DNA TGTGCCAGCAGGAGCAGGGGGAACACTGAAGCTTTCTTT.